The T cell receptor (beta chain) under discussion was sequenced for a study of a mutant IDH1 vaccine in newly diagnosed glioma. Study-wide context: In weeks 1, 3, 5, 7, 11, 15, 19 and 23, patients were immunized, eight times in all. Of the patients given treatment, approximately 60% were male and 37.5% were female, and a mean age of roughly 40 years was recorded.

Germline lookup yields CDR1 MGHDK and CDR2 SYGVNS. V lost 6 bases to trimming and J lost 2 bases; unmatched junction nucleotides: 13. The CDR3 sequence is 17 residues long. Time point defined: week 11, during vaccination. Vaccine doses each comprised 300 ug of mutant IDH1 20-mer peptide, with topical imiquimod. Here immunoSEQ multiplex PCR was the method, and the copy in TCRdb shows in-frame clones only, minus some. Altogether some 130,000 clones are present, around 80% being singletons, with the ten largest covering 4.5% to 5.5%. This clone was seen more than once but under ten times. Its specificity is unknown.

The sample here was PBMCs, taken from a glioma patient whose treatment included an IDH1 peptide vaccine. This TCR was sampled from a man in his forties or fifties with glioma. The V and J genes are TRBV25-1 and TRBJ2-3, with 8 bases identical to TRBD2. This chain's CDR3 is CASRGGAGGLNTDTQYF. CDR3 nucleotides: TGTGCCAGCAGGGGAGGGGCGGGGGGACTCAACACAGATACGCAGTATTTT.